These T cell receptor beta chains were read from a single sample in a study of blood T cell repertoires in COVID-19. The assay was immunoSEQ multiplex PCR, and TCRdb's table has in-frame clones only and misses some. This table has about 210,000 clones, approximately 85% appearing once. Sequenced sample: peripheral blood. Source of these receptors: a woman aged 50 to 60 with active or convalescent COVID-19. The CDR3 runs from the conserved cysteine through the conserved F or W. A D gene is named only where the DNA matches it firmly. Some rows mark clone size as missing; the rest say once, few, many or name a class of expanded clone.

j_call d_call v_call clone_size cdr3_nt cdr3_aa
TRBJ1-2 . TRBV6-1 . TGTGCCAGCAGTGAAGGGGGGGAGGTCTACACCTTC CASSEGGEVYTF
TRBJ2-2 TRBD1 TRBV25-1 . TGTGCCAGCAGTGAACAGGGGGACACCGGGGAGCTGTTTTTT CASSEQGDTGELFF
TRBJ1-4 . TRBV5-4 . TGTGCCAGCAGCTTAGGAGGAACAACTAATGAAAAACTGTTTTTT CASSLGGTTNEKLFF
TRBJ1-2 . TRBV3-1/TRBV3-2 few TGTGCCAGCAGCCAAGTAGTAGGAGTTGGCTACACCTTC CASSQVVGVGYTF
TRBJ1-4 . TRBV12-5 . TGTGCTAGTGGTTTGGTAATCCGCTCGGAGGGAAATGAAAAACTGTTTTTT CASGLVIRSEGNEKLFF
TRBJ2-2 . TRBV9 . TGTGCCAGCAGCGTAGAACTGTACACCGGGGAGCTGTTTTTT CASSVELYTGELFF
TRBJ2-2 . TRBV24-1 once TGTGCCACCACTCCGGAAGGGGACACCGGGGAGCTGTTTTTT CATTPEGDTGELFF
TRBJ1-6 TRBD1 TRBV5-4 . TGTGCCAGCAGCTTGTCCCGGACAGGGGGTTCACCCCTCCACTTT CASSLSRTGGSPLHF
TRBJ2-3 . TRBV5-1 once TGCGCCAGCAGCTTTCAAGGGGACACAGATACGCAGTATTTT CASSFQGDTDTQYF
TRBJ1-1 . TRBV28 . TGTGCCAGCAGGGGGCGCACTGAAGCTTTCTTT CASRGRTEAFF
TRBJ2-2 TRBD1 TRBV15 . TGTGCCACCAGCAGAGACAGGGGGCTGGGCGGGGAGCTGTTTTTT CATSRDRGLGGELFF
TRBJ2-3 . TRBV2 . TGTGCCAGCAGACTCCTAGCGGATACGCAGTATTTT CASRLLADTQYF
TRBJ2-4 . TRBV5-5 once TGTGCCAGCAGCTTGGCGTCACAGGGTAGGTGGATTCAGTACTTC CASSLASQGRWIQYF
TRBJ2-3 TRBD1 TRBV5-1 . TGCGCCAGCAGCATTGGTGTTCGGGACAGGGTCACAGATACGCAGTATTTT CASSIGVRDRVTDTQYF
TRBJ1-3 . TRBV5-6 . TGTGCCAGCAGCCAGATCGGGAACTCTGGAAACACCATATATTTT CASSQIGNSGNTIYF
TRBJ1-5 . TRBV2 . TGTGCCAGCAGCGCCACAGGGTCCAATCAGCCCCAGCATTTT CASSATGSNQPQHF
TRBJ2-2 TRBD2 TRBV9 once TGTGCCAGCAGCGTAGTAGCGGGAACCACCGGGGAGCTGTTTTTT CASSVVAGTTGELFF
TRBJ2-1 . TRBV7-9 once TGTGCCAGCAGCTTAGATCCCGGGAACAATGAGCAGTTCTTC CASSLDPGNNEQFF
TRBJ1-1 . TRBV11-1 . TGTGCCAGCAGCTTAGGTATGAACACTGAAGCTTTCTTT CASSLGMNTEAFF
TRBJ2-7 . TRBV10-3 . TGTGCCATCAGTGGGTTAGCGGCCGCCTACGAGCAGTACTTC CAISGLAAAYEQYF
TRBJ1-4 . TRBV3-1/TRBV3-2 . TGTGCCAGCAGCCAAGGGACTACAACTAATGAAAAACTGTTTTTT CASSQGTTTNEKLFF
TRBJ1-6 . TRBV27 . TGTGCCAGCAGTTTATCGGTCTGGAGCTCCTATAATTCACCCCTCCACTTT CASSLSVWSSYNSPLHF
TRBJ1-1 TRBD1 TRBV28 . TGTGCCAGCAGTCCAGGGGGCGCGGGGAACACTGAAGCTTTCTTT CASSPGGAGNTEAFF
TRBJ2-7 TRBD2 TRBV29-1 . TGCAGCGTCGGGACTAGCGGAACCTACGAGCAGTACTTC CSVGTSGTYEQYF
TRBJ1-1 . TRBV28 . TGTGCCAGCAGACCCCCTACAGCGAACACTGAAGCTTTCTTT CASRPPTANTEAFF
TRBJ2-7 . TRBV12-3/TRBV12-4 . TGTGCCAGCAGTCCCCGACGGGAAGGCGAGCAGTACTTC CASSPRREGEQYF
TRBJ2-7 TRBD1 TRBV19 . TGTGCCAGTAGAGAGGGACAGTCCTACGAGCAGTACTTC CASREGQSYEQYF
TRBJ2-4 . TRBV24-1 few TGTGCCACCAGTGCCAGGACAACCCCCGGGGCCAAAAACATTCAGTACTTC CATSARTTPGAKNIQYF
TRBJ2-5 TRBD2 TRBV2 . TGTGCCAGCAGTGTAGTTGGCAGCGGGAGGGGAGAGACCCAGTACTTC CASSVVGSGRGETQYF
TRBJ1-1 TRBD1 TRBV15 . TGTGCCACCAGCAGGGGGACAGGGTGGGACACTGAAGCTTTCTTT CATSRGTGWDTEAFF
TRBJ1-2 . TRBV4-1 . TGCGCCAGCAGCCAAGTCACCGGGACAAGGAATGGCTACACCTTC CASSQVTGTRNGYTF
TRBJ2-7 . TRBV5-1 few TGCGCCAGCAGCTTGAAGTCTGCGGGACCGTCCTACGAGCAGTACTTC CASSLKSAGPSYEQYF
TRBJ2-3 TRBD2 TRBV2 . TGTGCCAGCAGCGGGGCTAGCGGGAGGACAGATACGCAGTATTTT CASSGASGRTDTQYF
TRBJ1-5 . TRBV24-1 . TGTGCCACCCATCGGAATCAGCCCCAGCATTTT CATHRNQPQHF
TRBJ1-3 . TRBV4-1 . TGCGCCAGCAGCCCGGGAAGACAGGCATCGGGAAACACCATATATTTT CASSPGRQASGNTIYF
TRBJ1-1 . TRBV30 . TGTGCCTGGGTCCGGAGGACTGAAGCTTTCTTT CAWVRRTEAFF
TRBJ1-3 TRBD1 TRBV5-1 once TGCGCCAGCAGCTTGGGTCACAGGGGATTCTCTGGAAACACCATATATTTT CASSLGHRGFSGNTIYF
TRBJ1-5 . TRBV6-6 few TGTGCCAGCACTTCTCTGACGGGGGGCCAGCCCCAGCATTTT CASTSLTGGQPQHF
TRBJ1-6 . TRBV5-4 . TGTGCCAGCAGCTTCTCTAATTCACCCCTCCACTTT CASSFSNSPLHF
TRBJ2-7 TRBD1 TRBV5-1 . TGCGCCAGCAGCGCCCTGGACAGGGCAAGCTACGAGCAGTACTTC CASSALDRASYEQYF
TRBJ1-4 . TRBV28 few TGTGCCAGCAGCCCTAATCCCGTCTATACAACTAATGAAAAACTGTTTTTT CASSPNPVYTTNEKLFF
TRBJ2-7 TRBD2 TRBV2 . TGTGCCAGCAGTGAAGCCCCCCTGGTGCGGGAGTTTTTTTACGAGCAGTACTTC CASSEAPLVREFFYEQYF
TRBJ1-1 . TRBV3-1/TRBV3-2 . TGTGCCAGCAGCCTACAGCAGAACACTGAAGCTTTCTTT CASSLQQNTEAFF
TRBJ2-3 TRBD1 TRBV2 . TGTGCCAGCAGCTCGCAGGGGGCTACAGATACGCAGTATTTT CASSSQGATDTQYF
TRBJ2-5 . TRBV4-2 . TGTGCCAGCAGCCTTTGGGCCGGAGGAGAGACCCAGTACTTC CASSLWAGGETQYF
TRBJ2-5 TRBD2 TRBV6-8 . TGTGCCAGCAGCTACGGACTAGCGGGAGACCAAGAGACCCAGTACTTC CASSYGLAGDQETQYF